The 27 T cell receptor beta chains given below trace back to one sample, sequenced in a study of metastatic and nonmetastatic thyroid tumors. Each patient came to thyroid surgery without any prior treatment (of any kind). MiXCR reprocessed the PCR reads for TCRdb. The table has about 5,500 clones, roughly 35% seen once; the top ten hold about 15%. The sample consisted of tumor tissue. Receptors were obtained from a male donor with papillary thyroid cancer or a benign thyroid nodule (not recorded which). Some clones in this sample may be carry-over from other donors' samples.

The chain uses TRBV12-3 or TRBV12-4 and TRBJ2-2; D ambiguous. The CDR3 contains 13 residues. Trimming cost V 3 bases and J 5 bases, with 7 bases left between them. In DNA, the CDR3 is TGTGCCAGCAGTTTTAGTCGGACCGGGGAGCTGTTTTTT. The encoded protein is CASSFSRTGELFF.

This clone is large. This chain links TRBV4-1 with TRBJ2-7; D is possibly TRBD2 (5 bases). Germline CDR1 reads MGHRA; CDR2 reads YSYEKL. This CDR3 is built from 14 residues. Trimming took off 0 bases at V and 2 bases at J, with 8 bases between the two ends. CDR3 bases: TGCGCCAGCAGCCAAGATTTGGGAGCCTACGAGCAGTACTTC. This gives the protein CASSQDLGAYEQYF.

This clone is large by share. The chain is built from TRBV6-1 and TRBJ1-1; 8 bases match TRBD1. Germline CDR1 is MNHNS and CDR2 is SASEGT. V lost 8 bases and J lost 1; bases outside the gene matches: 9. The CDR3 consists of 15 residues. The CDR3 bases are TGTGCCAGCGCTGAAACGACAGGGGAGAACACTGAAGCTTTCTTT. Translation: CASAETTGENTEAFF.

This chain links TRBV7-2 with TRBJ1-2, with D maybe TRBD1 (5 bases). Germline V CDR1 and CDR2: SGHTA, FQGNSA. This CDR3 has 14 residues. Trimming took 5 bases from V and 3 from J, leaving 13 bases between them. The CDR3 loop is CASSIPGRYYGYTF. In DNA, the CDR3 is TGTGCCAGCAGCATACCGGGGCGTTACTATGGCTACACCTTC. The full variable domain, with the rest looked up from reference TRBV7-2 and TRBJ1-2, is GAGVSQSPSNKVTEKGKDVELRCDPISGHTALYWYRQSLGQGLEFLIYFQGNSAPDKSGLPSDRFSAERTGGSVSTLTIQRTQQEDSAVYLCASSIPGRYYGYTFGSGTRLTVV.

This clone was counted a few times. At one boundary the junction diverges from the germline segment, which might be a read error. The gene calls are TRBV12-3 or TRBV12-4 and TRBJ1-1, with TRBD1 identical over 11 bases. This CDR3 comprises 16 residues. In DNA, the CDR3 is TGTGCCACCAGTCCCGGACAGGGGGCGCGTTTAACTGAAGCTTTCTTT. It translates to CATSPGQGARLTEAFF.

This clone counts as medium-sized (0.01 to 0.1%). The chain links TRBV29-1 to TRBJ1-2, with 7 bases fitting TRBD1. CDR3 size: 15 residues. CDR1 SQVTM and CDR2 ANQGSEA come from the germline V gene. J lost 6 bases, V lost 6 bases, and 16 bases had no gene match. CDR3 bases: TGCAGCGTCCTGACGGGTTGGCAGGGGGGTAATGGCTACACCTTC. Translating it yields CSVLTGWQGGNGYTF.

By proportion, this clone is large. V and J are TRBV5-4 and TRBJ2-7, with D perhaps matching TRBD1 (6 bases). Germline values: CDR1 SGHNT, CDR2 YYREEE (reference sequence). V was shortened by 2 bases and J by 5 bases, with 14 bases between the two germline ends. The CDR3 runs to 14 residues. The CDR3 nucleotides are TGTGCCAGCAGCTTTGCCGTGGGGGCAGACGAGCAGTACTTC. The encoded protein is CASSFAVGADEQYF.

V gene TRBV28 combines with J gene TRBJ1-1, with D perhaps matching TRBD1 (5 bases). Germline V lookup: CDR1 MDHEN, CDR2 SYDVKM. V lost 2 bases and J lost 3, with 7 bases in between. This CDR3 has 13 amino acids. The CDR3 loop reads CASSLVQDTEAFF. The CDR3 bases are TGTGCCAGCAGTTTAGTACAGGACACTGAAGCTTTCTTT.

This clone rates as medium-sized. J is TRBJ1-6 and V is TRBV9, with 10 bases aligning to TRBD1. The germline CDR1 and CDR2 sequences are SGDLS and YYNGEE. The CDR3 is 15 amino acids. V lost 0 bases to trimming and J lost 8 bases; unmatched junction nucleotides: 2. CDR3 protein: CASSVEGTGDSPLHF. The CDR3 DNA reads as TGTGCCAGCAGCGTAGAAGGGACAGGGGATTCACCCCTCCACTTT. Supplemented by reference TRBV9 and TRBJ1-6, the full variable domain reads DSGVTQTPKHLITATGQRVTLRCSPRSGDLSVYWYQQSLDQGLQFLIQYYNGEERAKGNILERFSAQQFPDLHSELNLSSLELGDSALYFCASSVEGTGDSPLHFGNGTRLTVT.

The table lists this clone with a few counts. The chain recombines TRBV4-1 with TRBJ2-7; 7 nucleotides align to TRBD1. The CDR3 covers 15 residues. From germline, CDR1 is MGHRA and CDR2 YSYEKL. After removal of 4 bases from V and 1 base from J, the junction contained 7 bases not matched to a gene. The CDR3 reads CASSPRAGGSYEQYF. Written as DNA, the CDR3 is TGCGCCAGCAGCCCGAGAGCAGGGGGTTCCTACGAGCAGTACTTC.

In this sample, this clone turned up a few times. The chain recombines TRBV18 with TRBJ2-7, with no clear D. CDR3 length: 11 amino acids. V was pared by 2 bases and J by 4 bases, with 3 bases between. Germline assignment: CDR1 KGHSH and CDR2 LQKENI. This CDR3 reads CASSPDYEQYF. CDR3 coding DNA: TGTGCCAGCTCACCAGATTACGAGCAGTACTTC.

V is TRBV4-1 and J is TRBJ1-1; D remains ambiguous. V was shortened by 1 base and J by 0 bases, with 6 bases between the two germline ends. Germline V CDR1 and CDR2: MGHRA, YSYEKL. This CDR3 has 14 amino acids. CDR3 DNA: TGCGCCAGCAGCCAAGCGGGGATGAACACTGAAGCTTTCTTT. Translation: CASSQAGMNTEAFF.

The gene calls are TRBV11-1 and TRBJ2-7; D is unresolved. The CDR3 is made up of 19 amino acids. V lost 5 bases and J lost 0, with 26 bases in between. Germline assignment: CDR1 SGHAT and CDR2 FQDESV (reference sequence). This CDR3 reads CASSPKARFNPSSSYEQYF. The CDR3 nucleotides read TGTGCCAGCAGCCCCAAAGCGCGCTTTAACCCCTCGAGCTCCTACGAGCAGTACTTC.

V and J are TRBV3-1 and TRBJ2-1; unclear D gene. The V and J ends lost 1 base and 8 bases respectively, with 15 bases between them. CDR1 and CDR2 from the germline V gene are LGHDT and YNNKEL (reference sequence). The length of the CDR3 is 15 residues. CDR3 in DNA: TGTGCCAGCAGCCAAGGGCGAGCTACCACCCATGAGCAGTTCTTC. Protein sequence: CASSQGRATTHEQFF.

This clone came up a few times. The rearrangement uses TRBV9 and TRBJ2-5; D is perhaps TRBD2 (6 bases). Germline CDR1 and CDR2: SGDLS and YYNGEE. V was shortened by 4 bases and J by 2 bases, with 15 bases between the two germline ends. The CDR3 contains 15 residues. CDR3 loop: CASSPGTLGQETQYF. The CDR3 DNA sequence: TGTGCCAGCAGCCCAGGGACTTTGGGTCAAGAGACCCAGTACTTC.

The rearrangement links TRBV6-9 to TRBJ1-1; D is uncertain. CDR1 is MNHGY and CDR2 is SVAAGI in the germline V gene. CDR3 length equals 14 residues. The ends were cut back, 3 bases at V and 5 bases at J, with 13 bases in the middle. The CDR3 sequence is CASSYDPSGTEAFF. The CDR3 nucleotides are TGTGCCAGCAGTTACGACCCCTCTGGAACTGAAGCTTTCTTT.

The chain employs TRBV27 and TRBJ2-2, with a weak D call TRBD2 (5 bases). V lost 6 bases to trimming and J lost 2 bases, with 13 bases between them. CDR3 size: 15 residues. Germline V gene data show CDR1 as MNHEY and CDR2 as SMNVEV (reference sequence). DNA for the CDR3: TGTGCCAGCAGCTCCTGGGGAGACAACACCGGGGAGCTGTTTTTT. It specifies CASSSWGDNTGELFF.

The chain couples TRBV11-3 to TRBJ2-7; D gene uncertain. V was cut by 0 bases and J by 9 bases, with 12 bases left in between. This CDR3 contains 13 residues. Per germline, CDR1 SGHNT and CDR2 YENEEA. CDR3 in amino acids: CASSLEQSGRQYF. The CDR3 DNA follows: TGTGCCAGCAGCTTAGAACAGTCCGGGCGGCAGTACTTC.

This chain connects TRBV20-1 to TRBJ2-7, with a possible D match to TRBD1 (6 bases). V lost 0 bases, J lost 2 bases, and 11 bases lay in between. The germline V gene has CDR1 DFQATT and CDR2 SNEGSKA (reference sequence). The CDR3 covers 14 residues. CDR3 loop: CSARDLGQPYEQYF. In DNA form, the CDR3 reads TGCAGTGCTAGAGACCTCGGACAGCCCTACGAGCAGTACTTC.

Relative to its sample, this clone is medium-sized. The rearrangement uses TRBV30 and TRBJ2-7; 8 bases agree with TRBD1. The V gene's germline CDR1 is GTSNPN and CDR2 SVGIG (reference sequence). The J segment lost 12 bases and the V segment lost 5 bases, leaving 12 bases of the junction unmatched. The CDR3 is made up of 12 amino acids. The CDR3 loop reads CAWASGQAVPYF. Written as DNA, the CDR3 is TGTGCCTGGGCCTCGGGACAGGCGGTTCCGTACTTC.

This clone was counted a few times. This chain connects TRBV7-2 to TRBJ2-7; no clear D gene. V lost 5 bases and J 4 bases, leaving 9 bases between the germline ends. Germline V gene data show CDR1 as SGHTA and CDR2 as FQGNSA. This CDR3 contains 12 residues. CDR3: CASSLDQYEQYF. CDR3 DNA: TGTGCCAGCAGCCTGGACCAGTACGAGCAGTACTTC.

This rearrangement joins TRBV19 to TRBJ2-7, with 8 bases fitting TRBD2. Germline CDR1 and CDR2: LNHDA and SQIVND (reference sequence). CDR3 length: 13 amino acids. CDR3 in DNA: TGTGCGACGGGAGGGCAAGGACTCGGCGAGCAGTACTTC. Its translation is CATGGQGLGEQYF.

The rearrangement links TRBV28 to TRBJ2-7; TRBD2 aligns across 11 bases. This CDR3 has 15 amino acids. Germline trimming cut 5 bases from V and 6 bases from J; bases unmatched to any gene: 9. CDR1 and CDR2 (germline): MDHEN, SYDVKM. Here the CDR3 reads CASSTLAGAFGEQYF. As DNA, the CDR3 is TGTGCCAGCAGTACACTAGCGGGAGCCTTCGGCGAGCAGTACTTC.

Only a few counts were recorded for this clone. The chain combines TRBV6-1 with TRBJ1-2; 8 bases fit TRBD1. The CDR3 covers 16 residues. Trimming removed 1 base from V and 4 bases from J; junction bases left unmatched: 8. The germline CDR1 and CDR2 sequences are MNHNS and SASEGT. The CDR3 DNA follows: TGTGCCAGCAGTGAAGGGATCACCGGGACAGGCTATGGCTACACCTTC. It codes for CASSEGITGTGYGYTF.

The rearrangement uses TRBV5-1 and TRBJ2-3; D is undetermined. CDR3 size: 14 residues. Germline lookup yields CDR1 SGHRS and CDR2 YFSETQ. V lost 0 bases, J lost 1 base, and 6 bases lay in between. CDR3 coding DNA: TGCGCCAGCAGCTTGGCCCAGCGCACAGATACGCAGTATTTT. Translating gives CASSLAQRTDTQYF.

In this sample, this clone turned up a few times. This chain uses TRBV28 with TRBJ2-7, with TRBD1 identical over 9 bases. The CDR3 extends over 16 amino acids. CDR1 and CDR2 from the germline V gene are MDHEN and SYDVKM. V gave up 7 bases and J gave up 3 bases; unmatched junction bases: 13. The CDR3 reads CASTQTTGTGYYEQYF. The CDR3 bases are TGTGCCAGCACCCAGACAACCGGGACAGGGTACTACGAGCAGTACTTC. The complete variable domain, with remaining parts taken from reference TRBV28 and TRBJ2-7, reads DVKVTQSSRYLVKRTGEKVFLECVQDMDHENMFWYRQDPGLGLRLIYFSYDVKMKEKGDIPEGYSVSREKKERFSLILESASTNQTSMYLCASTQTTGTGYYEQYFGPGTRLTVT.

The rearrangement links TRBV11-2 to TRBJ1-2, with D maybe TRBD1 (6 bases). This CDR3 comprises 16 residues. V lost 5 bases to trimming and J lost 3 bases, with 19 bases between them. Looked up from germline, CDR1 is SGHAT and CDR2 is FQNNGV. CDR3 in amino acids: CASSLLSRGPDYGYTF. The CDR3 DNA reads TGTGCCAGCAGCCTCCTCTCTCGGGGGCCCGACTATGGCTACACCTTC.